A single sample gave rise to the 25 T cell receptor beta chains below, sequenced in a study of T cell responses to AZD1222 COVID-19 vaccine. Sequencing was performed with immunoSEQ multiplex PCR; in TCRdb, only in-frame clones are kept and a portion is missing. The data show hundreds of thousands of clones, with about 93% seen just once and about 1% held by the top ten. The sample consisted of peripheral blood, taken on day 0 of MenACWY control vaccination. These receptors all stem from an adult in good health.

This clone has a single count. This sequence joins TRBV2 and TRBJ2-3, with D possibly called TRBD1 or TRBD2 (5 bases each). The germline V and J ends were trimmed by 6 bases and 0 bases, with 10 bases remaining between them. Germline CDR1 reads SNHLY; CDR2 reads FYNNEI. This CDR3 is built from 14 residues. The CDR3 nucleotides are TGTGCCAGCAGGGGGGACCCTAGCACAGATACGCAGTATTTT. Its translation is CASRGDPSTDTQYF.

The chain recombines TRBV19 with TRBJ1-2; D unclear. The V gene lost 4 bases and the J gene lost 7 bases, with 7 bases spanning the gap. This CDR3 has 11 amino acids. The germline V gene encodes CDR1 LNHDA and CDR2 SQIVND (reference sequence). The CDR3 bases are TGTGCCAGTAGTAGGGGTTTTGGCTACACCTTC. As protein: CASSRGFGYTF.

This chain connects TRBV19 to TRBJ1-5; possibly TRBD1 for D (6 bases). CDR3 length: 17 residues. Germline lookup yields CDR1 LNHDA and CDR2 SQIVND (reference sequence). V was trimmed by 6 bases and J by 0 bases, leaving 18 bases between them. CDR3 residues: CASRDRTLSASNQPQHF. As DNA, the CDR3 is TGTGCCAGTAGAGACAGGACGCTAAGTGCTAGCAATCAGCCCCAGCATTTT.

V is TRBV15 and J is TRBJ1-4; D remains unclear. The V end lost 6 bases, the J end lost 2 bases, and 10 bases lay between the germline ends. Per the germline V gene, CDR1 is LNHNV and CDR2 is YYDKDF (reference sequence). The CDR3 runs to 14 residues. The CDR3 reads CATRGPGTNEKLFF. The CDR3 DNA follows: TGTGCCACCAGGGGCCCCGGTACTAATGAAAAACTGTTTTTT.

The rearrangement joins TRBV3-1 (or the pseudogene TRBV3-2) to TRBJ1-3; 9 bases align to TRBD1. In germline, CDR1 is LGHDT, CDR2 YNNKEL (reference sequence). CDR3 size: 17 residues. V lost 2 bases, J lost 0 bases, and 5 bases stayed unmatched. CDR3 DNA: TGTGCCAGCAGCCAATACAGGGGGCCCGTCTCTGGAAACACCATATATTTT. It specifies CASSQYRGPVSGNTIYF.

In nucleotides, the CDR3 is TGTGCCATCAGTGAGCCTGGGGCGGGGGGGAATTCACCCCTCCACTTT. It codes for CAISEPGAGGNSPLHF. The chain has TRBV10-3 and TRBJ1-6; D perhaps matches TRBD1 (5 bases). The CDR3 is made up of 16 amino acids. The V gene lost 2 bases and the J gene lost 7 bases, with 15 bases spanning the gap. Germline CDR1 reads ENHRY; CDR2 reads SYGVKD.

The chain joins TRBV30 to TRBJ1-2, with a tentative D call TRBD1 (6 bases). Trimming cost V 1 base and J 4 bases, with 7 bases left between them. Germline CDR1 is GTSNPN and CDR2 is SVGIG (reference sequence). The CDR3 length is 12 residues. The CDR3 protein is CAWSEQGYGYTF. DNA of the CDR3: TGTGCCTGGAGTGAACAGGGCTATGGCTACACCTTC. Supplemented by reference TRBV30 and TRBJ1-2, the full variable domain reads SQTIHQWPATLVQPVGSPLSLECTVEGTSNPNLYWYRQAAGRGLQLLFYSVGIGQISSEVPQNLSASRPQDRQFILSSKKLLLSDSGFYLCAWSEQGYGYTFGSGTRLTVV.

The chain is built from TRBV30 and TRBJ1-4; 8 nucleotides align to TRBD1. The CDR3 is 14 amino acids. Germline-derived CDR1 and CDR2 are GTSNPN and SVGIG (reference sequence). The trim removed 3 bases at V and 5 bases at J, leaving 5 bases unmatched. CDR3 nucleotides: TGTGCCTGGAGGGTAACAGGGGGGAATGAAAAACTGTTTTTT. Translating gives CAWRVTGGNEKLFF.

The chain combines TRBV9 with TRBJ2-3; D is perhaps TRBD1 or TRBD2 (5 bases each). The CDR3 loop spans 14 amino acids. Trimming pared 4 bases from V and 1 base from J, leaving 10 bases between. CDR1 is SGDLS and CDR2 is YYNGEE in the germline V gene. CDR3 sequence reads: CASSSGPRTDTQYF. The CDR3 DNA reads as TGTGCCAGCAGCTCGGGACCTCGCACAGATACGCAGTATTTT.

CDR3 sequence: CASSAGDQPQHF. DNA for the CDR3: TGTGCCAGCAGCGCCGGGGATCAGCCCCAGCATTTT. V is TRBV28 and J is TRBJ1-5; unclear D gene. Trimming took 6 bases from V and 5 from J, leaving 8 bases between them. The CDR3 covers 12 residues. Germline V gene sequence: CDR1 MDHEN, CDR2 SYDVKM.

Only a few counts were recorded for this clone. V is TRBV11-2 and J is TRBJ2-7, with 7 bases aligning to TRBD2. J was trimmed by 7 bases and V by 5 bases; bases with no gene match: 14. This CDR3 comprises 15 residues. The germline V gene encodes CDR1 SGHAT and CDR2 FQNNGV. This CDR3 is CASSHRGSGDKEQYF. The CDR3, as DNA: TGTGCCAGCAGCCACCGGGGGAGCGGGGATAAGGAGCAGTACTTC.

The chain recombines TRBV7-9 with TRBJ2-3; D unclear. Germline V gene data show CDR1 as SEHNR and CDR2 as FQNEAQ (reference sequence). The length of the CDR3 is 13 residues. Trimming stripped 8 bases from V and 0 bases from J, with 9 bases between. As DNA, the CDR3 is TGTGCCAGCGGTCGTGACAGCACAGATACGCAGTATTTT. Its protein product is CASGRDSTDTQYF.

V usage is TRBV2 and J usage is TRBJ2-5; 9 bases align to TRBD1. The CDR3 is made up of 15 amino acids. With 7 bases clipped from V and 4 bases from J, the junction kept 10 bases outside the gene matches. Germline values: CDR1 SNHLY, CDR2 FYNNEI. CDR3 sequence: CASNVAQGAGETQYF. DNA of the CDR3: TGTGCCAGCAACGTTGCACAGGGGGCTGGAGAGACCCAGTACTTC.

This clone was seen a handful of times. The chain employs TRBV25-1 and TRBJ2-7; no clear D gene. CDR1 is MGHDK, CDR2 SYGVNS, per germline. The CDR3 is 14 amino acids. V dropped 0 bases and J dropped 0 bases, with 6 bases sitting between them. CDR3: CASSEYPDSYEQYF. CDR3 coding DNA: TGTGCCAGCAGTGAATACCCGGACTCCTACGAGCAGTACTTC.

In DNA form, the CDR3 reads TGTGCCAGCCGAGGTAGGGCAGCGCCGAACACTGAAGCTTTCTTT. This sequence encodes CASRGRAAPNTEAFF. The chain couples TRBV19 to TRBJ1-1; D is unresolved. V was cut by 9 bases and J by 1 base, with 18 bases left in between. This CDR3 is built from 15 residues. The germline V gene encodes CDR1 LNHDA and CDR2 SQIVND (reference sequence).

This chain links TRBV5-8 with TRBJ1-1; D may be TRBD1 (5 bases). V gave up 3 bases and J gave up 4 bases, with 7 bases separating them. The CDR3 length is 12 residues. Per the germline V gene, CDR1 is SGHTS and CDR2 is YDEGEE. The CDR3 loop is CASSSGFTEAFF. In DNA form, the CDR3 reads TGTGCCAGCAGCTCAGGGTTCACTGAAGCTTTCTTT. Looking up the rest from reference TRBV5-8 and TRBJ1-1 gives the full variable domain: EAGVTQSPTHLIKTRGQQATLRCSPISGHTSVYWYQQALGLGLQFLLWYDEGEERNRGNFPPRFSGRQFPNYSSELNVNALELEDSALYLCASSSGFTEAFFGQGTRLTVV.

The table lists this clone with a few counts. The chain recombines TRBV14 with TRBJ2-3; D might be TRBD2 (5 bases). Per the germline V gene, CDR1 is SGHDN and CDR2 is FVKESK. This CDR3 is 14 amino acids long. V dropped 4 bases and J dropped 6 bases, with 14 bases sitting between them. The CDR3 region is CASSLFRGTDTQYF. The CDR3 bases are TGTGCCAGCAGCCTCTTCCGGGGAACCGATACGCAGTATTTT.

The chain joins TRBV5-1 to TRBJ2-1, with 9 positions matching TRBD2. This CDR3 is built from 15 residues. Germline values: CDR1 SGHRS, CDR2 YFSETQ. Losses at the gene ends were 4 bases for V and 1 base for J; bases not matched to a gene: 3. CDR3 region: CASSGGLASYNEQFF. DNA for the CDR3: TGCGCCAGCAGCGGAGGACTAGCGTCCTACAATGAGCAGTTCTTC.

This clone has only a few counts. J is TRBJ1-1 and V is TRBV7-2; no firm D call. Germline CDR1 and CDR2: SGHTA and FQGNSA. Trimming cost V 4 bases and J 0 bases, with 9 bases left between them. The CDR3 spans 14 residues. CDR3 loop: CASSWAGVNTEAFF. The CDR3 DNA follows: TGTGCCAGCAGCTGGGCAGGTGTGAACACTGAAGCTTTCTTT.

V usage is TRBV4-1 and J usage is TRBJ2-1; 13 nucleotides line up with TRBD2. J gave up 2 bases and V 2 bases, and 6 bases lay outside the gene matches. This CDR3 spans 18 amino acids. Germline V gene lookup returns CDR1 MGHRA and CDR2 YSYEKL. CDR3 region: CASSQFTSGGAAYNEQFF. CDR3 sequence (DNA): TGCGCCAGCAGCCAATTCACTAGCGGGGGGGCGGCCTACAATGAGCAGTTCTTC.

This clone appeared a single time. The CDR3 spells CASSYIHRDRRLPQPQHF. The CDR3 DNA reads as TGTGCCAGCAGTTACATCCACAGGGATAGGAGGCTTCCTCAGCCCCAGCATTTT. The rearrangement joins TRBV6-2 or TRBV6-3 to TRBJ1-5, with D perhaps matching TRBD1 (6 bases). Looked up from germline, CDR1 is MNHEY and CDR2 is SVGEGT. V was shortened by 2 bases and J by 6 bases, with 23 bases between the two germline ends. The CDR3 contains 18 residues.

The J gene is TRBJ1-4, the V gene TRBV27; 8 nucleotides align to TRBD1. Germline trimming cut 0 bases from V and 5 bases from J; bases unmatched to any gene: 14. Germline CDR1 reads MNHEY; CDR2 reads SMNVEV (reference sequence). The CDR3 contains 19 residues. As DNA, the CDR3 is TGTGCCAGCAGTTTATCGTATTACACCCCAGGGGGCAGCAATGAAAAACTGTTTTTT. Translating it yields CASSLSYYTPGGSNEKLFF.

This clone was counted a single time. The chain couples TRBV10-1 to TRBJ2-3, with TRBD1 matching 8 bases. The CDR3 is 16 amino acids. V gave up 2 bases and J gave up 1 base; unmatched junction bases: 5. Germline values: CDR1 WNHNN, CDR2 SYGVQD (reference sequence). The CDR3 region is CASSEVRGPGTDTQYF. The CDR3 DNA reads as TGCGCCAGCAGTGAGGTCAGGGGGCCGGGCACAGATACGCAGTATTTT.

This sequence joins TRBV3-1 (or the pseudogene TRBV3-2) and TRBJ1-1; 8 nucleotides line up with TRBD1. CDR3 size: 14 residues. With V trimmed by 1 base and J by 4 bases, 2 bases remained unmatched. Germline V lookup: CDR1 LGHDT, CDR2 YNNKEL (reference sequence). CDR3 nucleotides: TGTGCCAGCAGCCAAGGACAGGGGAGCACTGAAGCTTTCTTT. This gives the protein CASSQGQGSTEAFF.

This clone was found a few times. An end of the junction differs from the germline gene, which may be a read error. This chain links TRBV20-1 with TRBJ1-1, with D maybe TRBD1 (5 bases). CDR1 is DFQATT, CDR2 SNEGSKA, per germline (reference sequence). CDR3 length: 11 amino acids. The CDR3 region has the DNA TGCAGTGCCAGAGGGGACCGGAGGGCTTTCTTT. It translates to CSARGDRRAFF.